Each of the 11 T cell receptor beta chains below was sequenced from the same sample in a study of blood T cell repertoires in COVID-19. The repertoire was sequenced with immunoSEQ multiplex PCR; TCRdb's copy has only in-frame clones and lacks some. The sample holds 250,000 or so clones; more than 75% are singletons and the top ten take approximately 2.4%. Sequencing was done on a sample of PBMCs or T cells enriched from blood (not recorded which). All receptors come from a woman aged 18-30 years who had recovered from COVID-19.

A single count supports this clone. The J gene is TRBJ2-5, the V gene TRBV11-2, with no clear D. Germline lookup yields CDR1 SGHAT and CDR2 FQNNGV. V shed 3 bases and J shed 3 bases, with 8 bases lying between them. This CDR3 spans 13 amino acids. CDR3 nucleotide sequence: TGTGCCAGCAGCTTGAGGAGTAAAGAGACCCAGTACTTC. Protein: CASSLRSKETQYF.

About this clone itself: In the same sample, other DNA sequences code for this CDR3. The V call is TRBV3-1 (or the pseudogene TRBV3-2), the J call TRBJ1-5; D is unclear. CDR1 and CDR2 (germline): LGHDT, YNNKEL (reference sequence). The V end was cut by 0 bases, the J end by 4 bases, with 4 bases between. The CDR3 spans 13 residues. The CDR3 is CASSQDLNQPQHF. CDR3 bases: TGTGCCAGCAGCCAAGATCTTAATCAGCCCCAGCATTTT.

The table lists this clone with a count of one. The genes are TRBV7-2 and TRBJ2-7; 7 bases fit TRBD1. CDR1 is SGHTA and CDR2 is FQGNSA in the germline V gene. The CDR3 is 15 amino acids. V was pared by 2 bases and J by 6 bases, with 10 bases of the junction left unmatched. The CDR3 region is CASSLFGQVFSEQYF. CDR3 sequence (DNA): TGTGCCAGCAGCTTATTTGGACAGGTTTTCTCCGAGCAGTACTTC.

The chain has TRBV19 and TRBJ1-2; TRBD1 matches at 8 bases. The J segment lost 5 bases and the V segment lost 10 bases, leaving 15 bases of the junction unmatched. The CDR3 is 15 amino acids. Germline CDR1 is LNHDA and CDR2 is SQIVND (reference sequence). The CDR3 protein is CATANPARGLYGYTF. Written as DNA, the CDR3 is TGTGCCACTGCTAATCCCGCCAGGGGGCTTTATGGCTACACCTTC. The full variable domain, with the rest looked up from reference TRBV19 and TRBJ1-2, is DGGITQSPKYLFRKEGQNVTLSCEQNLNHDAMYWYRQDPGQGLRLIYYSQIVNDFQKGDIAEGYSVSREKKESFPLTVTSAQKNPTAFYLCATANPARGLYGYTFGSGTRLTVV.

This clone was seen more than once but under ten times. The rearrangement links TRBV7-9 to TRBJ1-5; D is perhaps TRBD1 (5 bases). The germline CDR1 and CDR2 sequences are SEHNR and FQNEAQ (reference sequence). Trimming removed 5 bases from V and 5 bases from J, with 16 bases in between. The CDR3 has 15 residues. Here the CDR3 reads CASSPARDGDQPQHF. The DNA for the CDR3 is TGTGCCAGCAGCCCCGCCAGGGATGGGGATCAGCCCCAGCATTTT.

The chain employs TRBV11-2 and TRBJ1-1, with D possibly being TRBD1 (5 bases). This CDR3 spans 14 amino acids. Germline assignment: CDR1 SGHAT and CDR2 FQNNGV. V lost 3 bases to trimming and J lost 1 base, with 9 bases between them. CDR3 nucleotide sequence: TGTGCCAGCAGCTTGGGGGGAGGGAACACTGAAGCTTTCTTT. This translates into CASSLGGGNTEAFF.

The chain carries TRBV7-9 and TRBJ1-2, with TRBD1 matching 8 bases. The germline V gene encodes CDR1 SEHNR and CDR2 FQNEAQ (reference sequence). V lost 4 bases, J lost 5 bases, and 9 bases stayed unmatched. This CDR3 has 15 amino acids. This chain's CDR3 is CASSYGTGGIYGYTF. CDR3 DNA: TGTGCCAGCAGCTACGGGACAGGTGGGATATATGGCTACACCTTC.

The J gene is TRBJ1-3, the V gene TRBV12-5, with D hard to call. Germline CDR1 and CDR2: LGHNT and FRNRAP. CDR3 length: 15 residues. With 2 bases removed from V and 4 bases from J, the gap between germline ends came to 12 bases. The CDR3 here is CASGLLSNMGNTIYF. In nucleotides, the CDR3 is TGTGCTAGTGGTTTGCTAAGTAATATGGGAAACACCATATATTTT.

The chain employs TRBV19 and TRBJ2-2, with D possibly being TRBD2 (5 bases). Trimming took 7 bases from V and 1 from J, leaving 10 bases between them. CDR1 and CDR2 from the germline V gene are LNHDA and SQIVND (reference sequence). This CDR3 spans 14 amino acids. In DNA, the CDR3 is TGTGCCAGTATTGCGGGTAGGAACACCGGGGAGCTGTTTTTT. The encoded protein is CASIAGRNTGELFF.

The chain recombines TRBV19 with TRBJ2-5, with D hard to call. CDR3 length equals 13 residues. The V gene's germline CDR1 is LNHDA and CDR2 SQIVND (reference sequence). Trimming stripped 3 bases from V and 9 bases from J, with 14 bases between. The CDR3 region has the DNA TGTGCCAGTAGTATTTACCCAGGCATGGCCCAGTACTTC. Its protein is CASSIYPGMAQYF. Full variable domain (outside the CDR3, taken from reference TRBV19 and TRBJ2-5): DGGITQSPKYLFRKEGQNVTLSCEQNLNHDAMYWYRQDPGQGLRLIYYSQIVNDFQKGDIAEGYSVSREKKESFPLTVTSAQKNPTAFYLCASSIYPGMAQYFGPGTRLLVL.

The chain couples TRBV19 to TRBJ2-7; D is possibly TRBD1 (5 bases). This CDR3 region has 13 residues. The V gene lost 6 bases and the J gene lost 1 base, with 10 bases spanning the gap. CDR1 is LNHDA and CDR2 is SQIVND in the germline V gene (reference sequence). DNA for the CDR3: TGTGCCAGTAGCAAACAGGTTTCCTACGAGCAGTACTTC. Translating gives CASSKQVSYEQYF.